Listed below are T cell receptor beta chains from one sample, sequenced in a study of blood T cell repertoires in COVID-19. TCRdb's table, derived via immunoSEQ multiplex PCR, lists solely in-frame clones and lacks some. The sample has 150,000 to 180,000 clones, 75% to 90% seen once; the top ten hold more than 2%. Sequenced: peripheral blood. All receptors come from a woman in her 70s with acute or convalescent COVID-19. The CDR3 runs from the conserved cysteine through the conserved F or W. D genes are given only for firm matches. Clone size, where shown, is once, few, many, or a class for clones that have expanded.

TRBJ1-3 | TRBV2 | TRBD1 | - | TGTGCCCTGGGGGAGGGCTATGGACAGGGTGGAAACACCATATATTTT | CALGEGYGQGGNTIYF
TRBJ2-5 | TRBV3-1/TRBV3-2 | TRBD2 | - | TGTGCCAGCAGCCAAAAGACTAGCGGCCAAGAGACCCAGTACTTC | CASSQKTSGQETQYF
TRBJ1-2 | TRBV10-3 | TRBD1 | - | TGTGCCATCAGTGCGACCGGGACAGGGGGCGCGTTGAACTATGGCTACACCTTC | CAISATGTGGALNYGYTF
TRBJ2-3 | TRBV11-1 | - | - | TGTGCCAGCAGCTTAGGAGGACAGCACGATACGCAGTATTTT | CASSLGGQHDTQYF
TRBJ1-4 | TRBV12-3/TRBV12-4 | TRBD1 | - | TGTGCCAGCAGTTACGACAGGGGTGAAAAACTGTTTTTT | CASSYDRGEKLFF
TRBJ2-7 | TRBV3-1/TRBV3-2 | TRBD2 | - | TGTGCCAGCAGCCGCTTGCGCGGGGGGGCCTTAGAGCAGTACTTC | CASSRLRGGALEQYF
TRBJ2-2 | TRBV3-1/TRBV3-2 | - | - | TGTGCCAGCAGCCCCGACAGAAACACCGGGGAGCTGTTTTTT | CASSPDRNTGELFF
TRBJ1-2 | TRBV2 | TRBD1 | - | TGTGCCAGCAGTGGGCAGGGGGCTTTGGGCTATGGCTACACCTTC | CASSGQGALGYGYTF
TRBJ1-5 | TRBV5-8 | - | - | TGTGCCAGCAGCCGCCTCGCGGGAAATAGCAATCAGCCCCAGCATTTT | CASSRLAGNSNQPQHF
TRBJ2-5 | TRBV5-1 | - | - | TGCGCCAGCAGCTGGGGGGACTCCCAAGAGACCCAGTACTTC | CASSWGDSQETQYF
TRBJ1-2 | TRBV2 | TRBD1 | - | TGTGCCAGCAGGCCGACAGGGGGCAAGATTTATGGCTACACCTTC | CASRPTGGKIYGYTF
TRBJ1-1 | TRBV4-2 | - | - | TGTGCCAGCAGCCAACAGGGTGCAGCTTTCTTT | CASSQQGAAFF
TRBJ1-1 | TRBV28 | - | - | TGTGCCAGCAGTACCCCCGGGACTCATTTGACCAACACTGAAGCTTTCTTT | CASSTPGTHLTNTEAFF
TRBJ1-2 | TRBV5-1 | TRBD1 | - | TGCGCCAGCAGCTCTCGGACAGGGAGTATCGGCTATGGCTACACCTTC | CASSSRTGSIGYGYTF
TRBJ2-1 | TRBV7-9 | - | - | TGTGCCAGCAGCTTTCCTGGGAGCTCCTACAATGAGCAGTTCTTC | CASSFPGSSYNEQFF
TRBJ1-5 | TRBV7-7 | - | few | TGTGCTAGCAGCTTAATTCCATGCCACCCCAGTATAGCATGTCAGCCCCAGCATTTT | CASSLIPCHPSIACQPQHF
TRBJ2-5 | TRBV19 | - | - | TGTGCCAGTAGACTAGCCCAAGAGACCCAGTACTTC | CASRLAQETQYF
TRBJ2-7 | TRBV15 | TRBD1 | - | TGTGCCACCAGCAGAGATCAGACCGGCGGCAGGGGGAGAACCTACGAGCAGTACTTC | CATSRDQTGGRGRTYEQYF
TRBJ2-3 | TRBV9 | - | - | TGTGCCAGCAGCGTGCGGCGGGGTAGGGATGCAGATACGCAGTATTTT | CASSVRRGRDADTQYF
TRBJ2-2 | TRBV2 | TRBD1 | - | TGTGCCAGCAGTGGACGCGGGACAGGGGGAACAACCGGGGAGCTGTTTTTT | CASSGRGTGGTTGELFF
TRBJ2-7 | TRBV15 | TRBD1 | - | TGTGCCACCAGCCGGGACAGGGGCTACGAGCAGTACTTC | CATSRDRGYEQYF
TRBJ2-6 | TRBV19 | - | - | TGTGCCAGTAGTATGGAGGGACAGCCCCACAACGTCCTGACTTTC | CASSMEGQPHNVLTF
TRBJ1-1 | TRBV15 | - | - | TGTGCCACCAGCAGAGCCAGGGCCAAGAGCACTGAAGCTTTCTTT | CATSRARAKSTEAFF
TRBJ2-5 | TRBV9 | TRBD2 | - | TGTGCCAGCAGCCCCGGGACTAGCGGGGGCCTGCAAGAGACCCAGTACTTC | CASSPGTSGGLQETQYF
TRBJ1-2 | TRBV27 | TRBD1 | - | TGTGCCAGCAGCCGAACCCGGACAGGGAGTACCTATGGCTACACCTTC | CASSRTRTGSTYGYTF
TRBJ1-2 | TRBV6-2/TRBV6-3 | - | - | TGTGCCAGCAGTTACGGGAGTGAACAAGTTTATGGCTACACCTTC | CASSYGSEQVYGYTF
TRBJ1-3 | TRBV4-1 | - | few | TGCGCCAGCAGCCAAGATGGCCTTAGGGGCTCTGGAAACACCATATATTTT | CASSQDGLRGSGNTIYF
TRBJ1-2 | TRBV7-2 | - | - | TGTGCCAGCAGCTACTGGACGGACTACTATGGCTACACCTTC | CASSYWTDYYGYTF
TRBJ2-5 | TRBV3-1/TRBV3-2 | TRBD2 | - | TGTGCCAGCAGCCTCCTGAGGGCTAGCGGGGTTTCGCTGTACTTC | CASSLLRASGVSLYF
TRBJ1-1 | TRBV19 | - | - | TGTGCCAGTAGTATCGGGGCAGGGGCGGCGTGGAACACTGAAGCTTTCTTT | CASSIGAGAAWNTEAFF
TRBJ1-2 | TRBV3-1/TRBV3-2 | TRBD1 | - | TGTGCCAGCAGCCAAAGTGGGGGACAGGCCTATGGCTACACCTTC | CASSQSGGQAYGYTF
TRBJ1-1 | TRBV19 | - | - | TGTGCCAGTAGTAATCCCATAGTGAACACTGAAGCTTTCTTT | CASSNPIVNTEAFF
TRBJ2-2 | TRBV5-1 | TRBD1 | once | TGCGCCAGCAGCTCAAAACCTGGACAGGGGAGGTATGCCGGGGAGCTGTTTTTT | CASSSKPGQGRYAGELFF
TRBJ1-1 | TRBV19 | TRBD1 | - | TGTGCCAGTAGTATGGGAGACAGGGGGCCGAACACTGAAGCTTTCTTT | CASSMGDRGPNTEAFF
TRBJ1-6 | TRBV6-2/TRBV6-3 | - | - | TGTGCCAGCAGCTTCGGCGGGGGGAAGGAGAATTCACCCCTCCACTTT | CASSFGGGKENSPLHF
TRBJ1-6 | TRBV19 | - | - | TGTGCCAGTAGTGGCCAGGGGCGTTCACCCCTCCACTTT | CASSGQGRSPLHF
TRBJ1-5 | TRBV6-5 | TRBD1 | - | TGTGCCAGCAATACCAGGACAGGGACGGGGCCCCAGCATTTT | CASNTRTGTGPQHF
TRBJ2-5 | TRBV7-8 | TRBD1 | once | TGTGCCAGCAGCCCGCGACAGGGCCACCAAGAGACCCAGTACTTC | CASSPRQGHQETQYF
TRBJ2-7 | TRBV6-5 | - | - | TGTGCCAGCAGTCCTCGCAGGGGCTACTCCTACGAGCAGTACTTC | CASSPRRGYSYEQYF
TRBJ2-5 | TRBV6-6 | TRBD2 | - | TGTGCCAGCAGTCCCGCGGGGAGCGGGGGGGCCGGGGAGACCCAGTACTTC | CASSPAGSGGAGETQYF
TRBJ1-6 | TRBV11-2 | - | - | TGTGCCAGCAGCCCTGGACAGTCGAGGGCCCTCCACTTT | CASSPGQSRALHF
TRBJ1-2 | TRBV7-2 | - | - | TGTGCCAGCACCTTGGGGGGGATTAACTATGGCTACACCTTC | CASTLGGINYGYTF
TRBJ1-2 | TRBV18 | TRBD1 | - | TGTGCCAGCTCACCAAGGGGCGACAGGGGGAACTATGGCTACACCTTC | CASSPRGDRGNYGYTF
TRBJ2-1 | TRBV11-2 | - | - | TGTGCCAGCAGCGTAAACCCAGGCTCCTACAATGAGCAGTTCTTC | CASSVNPGSYNEQFF
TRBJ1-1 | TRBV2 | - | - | TGTGCCAGCAGTGGAACCAGGGTACAGGAAGCTTTCTTT | CASSGTRVQEAFF
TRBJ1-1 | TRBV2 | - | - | TGTGCCAGCACCGGACAGAAGAACACTGAAGCTTTCTTT | CASTGQKNTEAFF
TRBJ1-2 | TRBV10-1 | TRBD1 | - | TGCGCCAGCAGGGGACAGGACTATGGCTACACCTTC | CASRGQDYGYTF
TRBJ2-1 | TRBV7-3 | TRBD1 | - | TGTGCCAGCAGCTTCAAAGGACAGGGGTTTGGTGAGCAGTTCTTC | CASSFKGQGFGEQFF
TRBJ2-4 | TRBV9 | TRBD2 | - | TGTGCCAGCAGCGTTGATAGCGGGGGGAACGACATTCAGTACTTC | CASSVDSGGNDIQYF
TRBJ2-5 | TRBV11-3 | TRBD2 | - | TGTGCCAGCAGCCACAGTCCCACCACTAGCGTCGAGACCCAGTACTTC | CASSHSPTTSVETQYF
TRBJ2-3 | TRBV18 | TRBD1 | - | TGTGCCAGCTCACCAGGGACAGTAGATACGCAGTATTTT | CASSPGTVDTQYF
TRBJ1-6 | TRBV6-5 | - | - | TGTGCCAGCAGTTATAGGGGGTTAGCCTCACCCCTCCACTTT | CASSYRGLASPLHF
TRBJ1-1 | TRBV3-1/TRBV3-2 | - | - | TGTGCCAGCAGCCCACCCCGCGGAGGGTACACTGAAGCTTTCTTT | CASSPPRGGYTEAFF
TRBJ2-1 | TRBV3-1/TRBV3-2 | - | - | TGTGCCAGCAGCCAATTAGGGAGTGAGCAGTTCTTC | CASSQLGSEQFF
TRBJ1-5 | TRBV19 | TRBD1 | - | TGTGCCAGTACCCCGACAGGGTTGAACAATCAGCCCCAGCATTTT | CASTPTGLNNQPQHF
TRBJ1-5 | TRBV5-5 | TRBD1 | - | TGTGCCAGCAGTCTCTGGACAGGGGGCGTTGGTGGGTATAGCAATCAGCCCCAGCATTTT | CASSLWTGGVGGYSNQPQHF
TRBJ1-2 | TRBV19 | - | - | TGTGCCAGTACCCCTCAGGGGTCAATAGGAGGCTACACCTTC | CASTPQGSIGGYTF
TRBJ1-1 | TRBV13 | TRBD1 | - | TGTGCCAGCAGCTTAGCGCGCTTGGACAGGGGGCACCCTTCGGTAGGTTTCTTT | CASSLARLDRGHPSVGFF
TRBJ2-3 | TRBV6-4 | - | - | TGTGCCAGCAGCCCAGGACTATGGGGATCAGATACGCAGTATTTT | CASSPGLWGSDTQYF
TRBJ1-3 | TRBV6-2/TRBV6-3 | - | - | TGTGCCAGCAGTTACGGTATTCAGGGGCCTGGAAACACCATATATTTT | CASSYGIQGPGNTIYF